This TCR beta chain was found in a study of Ad26.COV2.S vaccination and SARS-CoV-2 variants. Sample treatment: around 19 received Ad26.COV2.S at low or high dose, single or two shots; roughly 5 received placebo; per-sample allocation not given. Sampling took place 63 days after the first vaccine or placebo injection. The V gene's germline CDR1 is MDHEN and CDR2 SYDVKM. This CDR3 spans 16 amino acids. Deletions cut 4 bases from V and 8 bases from J, with 21 bases between. TCRdb keeps only in-frame clones here, not all; method: immunoSEQ multiplex PCR. In the table there are some 340,000 clones, approximately 86% of which are singletons.

This sequence joins TRBV28 and TRBJ2-1, with a possible D match to TRBD1 (6 bases). Here the sequenced sample was peripheral blood, taken in a trial of Ad26.COV2.S vaccine versus placebo. The sequence was obtained from a person between 18 and 59 years old who received the Ad26.COV2.S COVID-19 vaccine or a placebo. For the CDR3, the DNA is TGTGCCAGCAGTTCCCCCCCGAACAGGGTAGGGCATGAGCAGTTCTTC. Translation gives CASSSPPNRVGHEQFF.